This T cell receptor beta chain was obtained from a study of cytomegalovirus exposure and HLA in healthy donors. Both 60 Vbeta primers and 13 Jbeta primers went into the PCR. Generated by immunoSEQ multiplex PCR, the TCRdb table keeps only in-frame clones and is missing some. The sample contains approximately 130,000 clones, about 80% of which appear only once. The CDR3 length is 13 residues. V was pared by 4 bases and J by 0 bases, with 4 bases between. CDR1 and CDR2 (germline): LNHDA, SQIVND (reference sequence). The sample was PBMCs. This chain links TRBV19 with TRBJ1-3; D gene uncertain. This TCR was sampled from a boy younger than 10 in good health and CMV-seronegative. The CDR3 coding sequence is TGTGCCAGTAGTAAGAGCTCTGGAAACACCATATATTTT. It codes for CASSKSSGNTIYF.